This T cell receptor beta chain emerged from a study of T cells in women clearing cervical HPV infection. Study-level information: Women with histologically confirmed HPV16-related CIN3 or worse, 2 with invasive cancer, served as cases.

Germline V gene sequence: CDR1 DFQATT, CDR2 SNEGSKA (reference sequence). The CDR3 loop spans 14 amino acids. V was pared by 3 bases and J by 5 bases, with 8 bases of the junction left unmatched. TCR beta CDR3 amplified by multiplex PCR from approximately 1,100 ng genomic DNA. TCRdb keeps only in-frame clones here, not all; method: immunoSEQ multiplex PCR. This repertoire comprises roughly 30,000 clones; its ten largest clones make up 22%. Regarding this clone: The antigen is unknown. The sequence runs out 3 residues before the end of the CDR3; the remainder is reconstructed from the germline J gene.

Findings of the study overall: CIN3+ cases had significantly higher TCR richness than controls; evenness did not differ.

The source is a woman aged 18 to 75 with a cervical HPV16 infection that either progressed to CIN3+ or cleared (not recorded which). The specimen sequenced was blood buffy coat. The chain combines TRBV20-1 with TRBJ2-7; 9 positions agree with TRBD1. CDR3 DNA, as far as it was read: TGCAGTGCTAGGCCACCGGGACAGGGCCACGAG. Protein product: CSARPPGQGHE. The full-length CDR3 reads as CSARPPGQGHEQYF.